Below, 2 T cell receptor beta chains from the same sample are listed, as sequenced in a study of Tregs in tolerant kidney transplant recipients. Data came from immunoSEQ multiplex PCR; TCRdb stores just in-frame clones and leaves some out. Of some 110,000 clones detected, 92% appear once; the ten largest clones hold roughly 0.63%. Sequencing input: CD4+ T cells from blood. Every receptor here comes from a human donor in good health.

The rearrangement links TRBV30 to TRBJ2-1, with 9 bases that match TRBD2. Germline V gives CDR1 GTSNPN, CDR2 SVGIG (reference sequence). Trimming at V came to 0 bases and at J to 7 bases, leaving 13 bases not matched to a gene. CDR3 length: 17 amino acids. The CDR3 protein is CAWSVGGRGHRGNEQFF. The CDR3 nucleotides are TGTGCCTGGAGTGTGGGCGGGAGGGGCCACAGGGGTAATGAGCAGTTCTTC.

The chain joins TRBV5-6 to TRBJ1-5, with 11 nucleotides matching TRBD1. The ends lost 1 base at V and 7 bases at J; junction bases unmatched: 10. Germline V CDR1 and CDR2: SGHDT, YYEEEE. The CDR3 runs 17 residues. CDR3 region: CASSLSRTGGSGQPQHF. The CDR3 DNA reads TGTGCCAGCAGCTTGTCCCGGACAGGGGGCTCGGGACAGCCCCAGCATTTT.